The 15 T cell receptor beta chains listed next were all sequenced from one sample in a study of sequential checkpoint blockade in melanoma. The treatment was: randomized to nivolumab then ipilimumab (arm A) or the reverse (arm B). Method: immunoSEQ multiplex PCR; TCRdb's copy keeps in-frame clones and lacks some. The repertoire holds over 3,000 clones, with approximately 57% as singletons. Sequencing used CD8+ T cells sorted from blood (inferred from file names), obtained from a patient given nivolumab and ipilimumab in sequence. The receptors stem from a human patient with melanoma. Some clones in this sample may be carry-over from other donors' samples.

The V and J genes are TRBV27 and TRBJ2-2; 11 positions match TRBD1. The germline V gene encodes CDR1 MNHEY and CDR2 SMNVEV (reference sequence). The V segment lost 6 bases and the J segment 7 bases; nucleotides outside the gene matches: 10. There are 16 residues in the CDR3. The CDR3 reads CASRPWTGGGIGELFF. The CDR3 DNA reads as TGTGCCAGCAGGCCTTGGACAGGGGGCGGAATCGGGGAGCTGTTTTTT.

This chain links TRBV19 with TRBJ1-6; D unresolved. This CDR3 contains 18 residues. Germline V gives CDR1 LNHDA, CDR2 SQIVND (reference sequence). Between the trimmed V and J ends, which lost 1 base and 0 bases, there was a span of 13 bases. The DNA for the CDR3 is TGTGCCAGTAGTATAGCGGCGAGGGTCAGCTCCTATAATTCACCCCTCCACTTT. Translated: CASSIAARVSSYNSPLHF.

As for this clone: Different DNA sequences within this sample yield the same CDR3. In DNA form, the CDR3 reads TGCGCCAGCAGCCAAGAACGATTTGGGGAGGCTGGCTACGAGCAGTACTTC. Its protein is CASSQERFGEAGYEQYF. The chain combines TRBV4-3 with TRBJ2-7; possible D gene TRBD2, 6 bases. The CDR3 covers 17 residues. From germline, CDR1 is LGHNA and CDR2 YSLEER. Between the trimmed V and J ends, which lost 0 bases and 3 bases, there was a span of 18 bases.

V usage is TRBV30 and J usage is TRBJ1-1; 11 bases fit TRBD1. The CDR3 is 13 residues long. Germline V lookup: CDR1 GTSNPN, CDR2 SVGIG (reference sequence). With V trimmed by 5 bases and J by 8 bases, 7 bases remained unmatched. CDR3 residues: CAWARTGGTEAFF. The CDR3 nucleotides read TGTGCCTGGGCAAGGACAGGGGGCACCGAAGCTTTCTTT.

V and J are TRBV4-3 and TRBJ2-5, with D possibly being TRBD2 (7 bases). CDR1 LGHNA and CDR2 YSLEER come from the germline V gene. CDR3 length: 14 residues. V lost 3 bases to trimming and J lost 1 base, with 9 bases between them. The CDR3 coding sequence is TGCGCCAGCAGCCAGGGAGGGGGCCAAGAGACCCAGTACTTC. Protein sequence: CASSQGGGQETQYF.

The V call is TRBV27, the J call TRBJ1-2; 7 positions match TRBD1. The CDR3 is 13 residues long. Looked up from germline, CDR1 is MNHEY and CDR2 is SMNVEV (reference sequence). J lost 4 bases, V lost 4 bases, and 3 bases had no gene match. CDR3 protein: CASSSDRFYGYTF. The DNA for the CDR3 is TGTGCCAGCAGTTCGGACAGGTTCTATGGCTACACCTTC.

Here the CDR3 reads CATSREGAGGYEQYF. The CDR3 coding sequence is TGTGCCACCAGCAGAGAGGGAGCGGGCGGCTACGAGCAGTACTTC. The chain combines TRBV15 with TRBJ2-7; a possible D gene is TRBD2 (6 bases). Germline CDR1 and CDR2: LNHNV and YYDKDF (reference sequence). V was shortened by 0 bases and J by 3 bases, with 12 bases between the two germline ends. This CDR3 region has 15 residues.

V is TRBV5-1 and J is TRBJ2-1; 16 bases are shared with TRBD2. With V trimmed by 4 bases and J by 10 bases, 11 bases remained unmatched. The CDR3 has 17 residues. Germline values: CDR1 SGHRS, CDR2 YFSETQ. The CDR3 DNA sequence: TGCGCCAGCAGCCCTATCGGGACTAGCGGGGGGGCATTGGAGCAGTTCTTC. Encoded protein: CASSPIGTSGGALEQFF.

The chain is built from TRBV19 and TRBJ2-2; D gene unclear. Germline-derived CDR1 and CDR2 are LNHDA and SQIVND (reference sequence). V dropped 0 bases and J dropped 0 bases, with 8 bases sitting between them. This CDR3 has 16 amino acids. This CDR3 is CASSIDPPTNTGELFF. CDR3 nucleotides: TGTGCCAGTAGTATAGATCCCCCTACGAACACCGGGGAGCTGTTTTTT.

The V call is TRBV29-1, the J call TRBJ2-5; 8 bases fit TRBD1. Germline CDR1 and CDR2: SQVTM and ANQGSEA. Germline trimming cut 7 bases from V and 3 bases from J; bases unmatched to any gene: 13. This CDR3 spans 15 amino acids. The CDR3 sequence: CSAYVRYRGEETQYF. For the CDR3, the DNA is TGCAGCGCATACGTAAGGTACAGGGGGGAAGAGACCCAGTACTTC. The entire variable domain, with the rest obtained from reference TRBV29-1 and TRBJ2-5, is as follows: SAVISQKPSRDICQRGTSLTIQCQVDSQVTMMFWYRQQPGQSLTLIATANQGSEATYESGFVIDKFPISRPNLTFSTLTVSNMSPEDSSIYLCSAYVRYRGEETQYFGPGTRLLVL.

The chain couples TRBV10-3 to TRBJ2-7; perhaps TRBD1 as D (6 bases). Germline loops: CDR1 ENHRY, CDR2 SYGVKD. CDR3 length equals 15 residues. The ends were cut back, 3 bases at V and 6 bases at J, with 18 bases in the middle. In DNA, the CDR3 is TGTGCCATCAGTGATTCACAGGGCCTTCCCCTCGAGCAGTACTTC. Its protein product is CAISDSQGLPLEQYF.

The V call is TRBV4-1, the J call TRBJ2-1; TRBD1 agrees at 8 bases. The J segment lost 9 bases and the V segment lost 6 bases, leaving 10 bases of the junction unmatched. Germline values: CDR1 MGHRA, CDR2 YSYEKL. The CDR3 covers 14 residues. DNA of the CDR3: TGCGCCAGCAGACCCGACAGGGGTCTGGGTGAGCAGTTCTTC. As protein: CASRPDRGLGEQFF.

The rearrangement links TRBV4-1 to TRBJ2-2, with TRBD1 identical over 7 bases. The germline CDR1 and CDR2 sequences are MGHRA and YSYEKL. Trimming took 4 bases from V and 3 from J; bases not matched to a gene: 8. This CDR3 spans 16 amino acids. The CDR3 spells CASSPGRDSYTGELFF. The CDR3 DNA sequence: TGCGCCAGCAGCCCCGGCAGGGACAGTTACACCGGGGAGCTGTTTTTT.

The rearrangement links TRBV7-9 to TRBJ2-7; 7 nucleotides agree with TRBD2. V lost 3 bases and J lost 6; bases outside the gene matches: 2. The germline V gene has CDR1 SEHNR and CDR2 FQNEAQ (reference sequence). This CDR3 comprises 12 residues. The CDR3 reads CASSLGGLEQYF. CDR3 DNA sequence: TGTGCCAGCAGCTTGGGAGGGCTCGAGCAGTACTTC.

To note about this clone: The junction shows a germline mismatch at one end, possibly a read error. The chain employs TRBV7-8 and TRBJ2-2; D might be TRBD2 (7 bases). From germline, CDR1 is SGHVS and CDR2 FQNEAQ. This CDR3 is built from 16 residues. CDR3 coding DNA: TGCGCCAGCACCCCCGGACTAGGGGGGAACACCGGGGAGCTGTTTTTT. Its protein product is CASTPGLGGNTGELFF.